This record looks at one T cell receptor (beta chain) sequence and its context. What it recognizes is unknown. The source of the sample is a study of T cells in Graves' hyperthyroidism and ophthalmopathy. Across the study: Blood was drawn when the patient was first diagnosed and still untreated.

Amplification of TCR beta CDR3 regions used RNA as the template. With the HTBI primer set, the TCR CDR3 went through a first round of RT-PCR. TCRdb ran MiXCR on the multiplex PCR reads and lists one entry per CDR3 protein. The sample holds about 300,000 distinct CDR3 sequences, less than 20% seen once. Study-level findings and limits: Also found in blood were most expanded thyroid clonotypes above 0.001.

Patients with ophthalmopathy all had a Clinical Activity Score of at least 3, a NOSPECS grade of at least 4 and duration under 3 months. PBMCs stemmed from around 9.3 ml fresh peripheral blood. The V gene end was trimmed by 5 bases and the J gene end by 3 bases; junction bases not matched to a gene: 5. CDR3 length: 14 residues. Germline V gene sequence: CDR1 MNHEY, CDR2 SMNVEV (reference sequence). The receptor was derived from a man aged 45 to 65 with Graves' ophthalmopathy. The sequenced sample consisted of blood. This chain joins TRBV27 and TRBJ2-3; 7 nucleotides agree with TRBD1. The CDR3: CASSIEQGTDTQYF. CDR3 nucleotide sequence: TGTGCCAGCAGTATCGAACAGGGGACAGATACGCAGTATTTT.